Listed here is a single TCR beta chain. Its antigen target is currently unknown. No qualities accompany the bases; no much larger clone lies one base away. A single peripheral blood draw of about 116 mL on average was collected from each donor into heparinised tubes. Using a panel that included CD45RO, CCR7, CD25, CD127, CD95 and CD27, naive, central memory, regulatory and stem cell-like memory CD4+ T cells were sorted on a BD FACSAria II. A purity above 98% was achieved for all sorted populations. PBMCs were isolated immediately by Lymphoprep density gradient centrifugation and stained directly without culture. So that batch effects would be minimized, each experiment stained and sorted samples in pairs, pairing one healthy donor with one patient. The sample comes from a study of beta chain features in type 1 diabetes listed by TCRdb under 2018. Regarding the research as a whole: Mean age, gender distribution, total cell number and subset yield were not different between patients and healthy donors. Regulatory and stem cell-like memory subsets were isolated from only 8 patients and roughly 8 healthy donors, whereas naive and central memory subsets came from all 28 donors. In the study, TCRB repertoires of sorted circulating CD4+ T cell subsets from recently diagnosed type 1 diabetes patients were compared with those of matched healthy donors. Across all samples, around 100 million sorted cells were examined, and cell number per subset correlated strongly with RNA yield. The paper as a whole reports these results and caveats: At VDJ recombination sites, patients with type 1 diabetes made fewer insertions and deleted more nucleotides, a pattern implying thymic rearrangement abnormalities. Only small numbers of individuals were included in the HLA sub-analyses, which left unresolved whether HLA type had any influence on TCRB rearrangement. Type 1 diabetes patients showed a moderate but significant shortening of TCRB CDR3 length in all four CD4+ subsets. Shorter templates might have been favored by PCR, but patient and control samples were amplified and corrected together, so both groups would have been affected equally by any skew. Because cDNA rather than genomic DNA was sequenced, highly expressing activated cells could have been over-represented, although no difference in activation and CD3 levels was found between groups. Naive, central memory and regulatory TCRB repertoires appeared to be more alike among patients than among healthy donors.

All of the isolated RNA was reverse transcribed with the High Capacity cDNA Reverse Transcription Kit, so expressed TCRB transcripts were sequenced. Naive, central memory and regulatory T cell samples underwent deep immunoSEQ sequencing, averaging about 3.57 million total reads per sample. After sorted cells were lysed in RLT buffer, RNA was extracted with DNase-treated RNeasy Micro or Mini kits, with the choice depending on cell number. To prevent cross-contamination, each cell subset was processed individually, whereas patient and healthy donor samples were processed jointly. The immunoSEQ multiplex PCR was used to amplify TCRB sequences from cDNA, yielding 87-bp fragments that span the CDR3 region. The amplicons were sequenced using the Illumina HiSeq platform. The authors' analysis ran thus. PCR bias was corrected computationally using synthetic template baselines, and reads within Hamming distance 2 were collapsed, with unmergeable singletons discarded. By aligning reads against IMGT, V, D and J genes, CDR3 length, and insertions or deletions at six rearrangement sites were assigned. Within each subset, clonotype counts were normalized to sorted cell number, and only after that were true diversity and Gini coefficients computed with the tcR R package. Repertoire sharing was quantified using the overlap coefficient calculated on TCRB nucleotide sequences. Out-of-frame TCRB sequences from naive cells were analyzed to stand in for the pre-selection repertoire. TCRdb retrieved this table from immuneACCESS and kept in-frame rearrangements only. Not all clones are present; in checked studies, unresolved V genes account for under half, and no reason is known for the remainder. V, J and clone size derive from that table, while D and trimming were established from the DNA sequence. The sample table records some 200,000 clones; approximately 16% of these occur just once. The ten most abundant clones make up 0.08% to 0.095% of the sample.

Trimming accounts for 4 bases at V and 0 bases at J, while the number of junction bases matched to no gene is 3. The cysteine opens and the phenylalanine closes a CDR3 of 15 amino acids. The retained sequence is limited to the CDR3, 45 bases, with the frame set at the first base. Based on the germline V gene, the CDR1 and CDR2 sequences are MGHRA and YSYEKL. This TCR was recovered from a man aged 25 to 40 with type 1 diabetes. Sequences were obtained from naive CD4+ T cells from blood. The cell subset or site label on this specimen signifies: true naive CD4+ T cells. The chain was built from TRBV4-1 and TRBJ2-1; TRBD2 agrees with 7 junctional bases. The base sequence is TGCGCCAGCAGCCGTGGGACTATCTCCTACAATGAGCAGTTCTTC. It encodes CASSRGTISYNEQFF.